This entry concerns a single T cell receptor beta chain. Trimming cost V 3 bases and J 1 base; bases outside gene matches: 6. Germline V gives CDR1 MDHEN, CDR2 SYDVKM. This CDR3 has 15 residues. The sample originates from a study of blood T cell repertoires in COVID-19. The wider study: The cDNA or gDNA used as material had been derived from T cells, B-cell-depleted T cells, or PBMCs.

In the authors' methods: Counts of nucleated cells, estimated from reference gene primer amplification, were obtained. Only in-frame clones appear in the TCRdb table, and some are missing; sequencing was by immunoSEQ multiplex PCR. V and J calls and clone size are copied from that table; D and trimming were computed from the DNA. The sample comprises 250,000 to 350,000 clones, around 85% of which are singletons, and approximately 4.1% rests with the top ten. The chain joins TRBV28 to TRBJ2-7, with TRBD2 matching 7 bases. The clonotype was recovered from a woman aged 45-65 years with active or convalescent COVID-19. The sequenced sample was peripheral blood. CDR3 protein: CASSFTGEGSYEQYF. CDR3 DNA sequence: TGTGCCAGCAGTTTTACGGGGGAGGGGTCCTACGAGCAGTACTTC.